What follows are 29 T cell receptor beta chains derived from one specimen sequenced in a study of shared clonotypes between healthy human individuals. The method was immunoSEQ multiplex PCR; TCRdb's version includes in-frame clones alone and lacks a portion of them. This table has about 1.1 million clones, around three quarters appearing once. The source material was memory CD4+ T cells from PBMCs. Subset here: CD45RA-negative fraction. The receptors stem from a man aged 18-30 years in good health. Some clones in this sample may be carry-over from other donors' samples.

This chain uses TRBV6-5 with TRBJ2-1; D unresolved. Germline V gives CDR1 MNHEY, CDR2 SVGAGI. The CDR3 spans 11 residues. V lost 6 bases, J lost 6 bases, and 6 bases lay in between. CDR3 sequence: CASSLGNEQFF. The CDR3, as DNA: TGTGCCAGCAGCCTTGGCAATGAGCAGTTCTTC.

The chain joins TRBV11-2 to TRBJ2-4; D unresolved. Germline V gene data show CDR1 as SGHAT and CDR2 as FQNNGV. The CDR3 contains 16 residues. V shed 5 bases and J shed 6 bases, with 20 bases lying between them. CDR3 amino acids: CASSPAATLDGNIQYF. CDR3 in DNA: TGTGCCAGCAGCCCCGCGGCCACCCTGGACGGAAACATTCAGTACTTC.

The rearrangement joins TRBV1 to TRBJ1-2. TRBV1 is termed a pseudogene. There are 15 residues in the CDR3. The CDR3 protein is CTPIPGLDLNYGYTF. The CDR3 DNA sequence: TGCACCCCCATCCCGGGATTGGACCTTAACTATGGCTACACCTTC.

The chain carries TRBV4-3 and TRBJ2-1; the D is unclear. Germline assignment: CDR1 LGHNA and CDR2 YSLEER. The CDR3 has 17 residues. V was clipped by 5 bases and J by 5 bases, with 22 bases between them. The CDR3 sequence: CASSDTGRSPADNEQFF. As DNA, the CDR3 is TGCGCCAGCAGCGATACCGGACGATCCCCAGCTGACAATGAGCAGTTCTTC.

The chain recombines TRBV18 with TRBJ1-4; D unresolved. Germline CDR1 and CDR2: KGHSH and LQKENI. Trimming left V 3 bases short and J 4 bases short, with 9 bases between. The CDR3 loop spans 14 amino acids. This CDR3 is CASSPQESNEKLFF. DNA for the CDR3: TGTGCCAGCTCACCTCAGGAAAGTAATGAAAAACTGTTTTTT.

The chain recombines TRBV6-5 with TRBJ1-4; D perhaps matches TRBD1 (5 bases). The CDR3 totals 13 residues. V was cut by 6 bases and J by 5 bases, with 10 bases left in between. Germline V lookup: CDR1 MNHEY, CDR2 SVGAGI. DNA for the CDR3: TGTGCCAGCAGCCGACAGCTAAATGAAAAACTGTTTTTT. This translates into CASSRQLNEKLFF.

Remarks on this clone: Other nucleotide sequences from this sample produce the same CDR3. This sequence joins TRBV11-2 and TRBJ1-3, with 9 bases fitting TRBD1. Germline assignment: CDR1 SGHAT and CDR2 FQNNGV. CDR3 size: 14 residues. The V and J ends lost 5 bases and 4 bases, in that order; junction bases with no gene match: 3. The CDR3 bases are TGTGCCAGCAGCCTTGGGACAGGGGGAAACACCATATATTTT. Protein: CASSLGTGGNTIYF.

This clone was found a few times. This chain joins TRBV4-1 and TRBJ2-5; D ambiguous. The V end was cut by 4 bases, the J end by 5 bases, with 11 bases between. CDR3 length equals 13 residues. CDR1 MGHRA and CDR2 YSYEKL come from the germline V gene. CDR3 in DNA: TGCGCCAGCAGCCCCCGTTTGCGTGAGACCCAGTACTTC. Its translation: CASSPRLRETQYF.

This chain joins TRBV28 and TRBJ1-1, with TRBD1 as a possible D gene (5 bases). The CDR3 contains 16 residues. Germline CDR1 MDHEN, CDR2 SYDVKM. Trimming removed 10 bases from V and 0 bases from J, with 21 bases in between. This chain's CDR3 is CATNRDGGNMNTEAFF. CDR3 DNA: TGTGCCACCAATAGAGACGGGGGGAACATGAACACTGAAGCTTTCTTT.

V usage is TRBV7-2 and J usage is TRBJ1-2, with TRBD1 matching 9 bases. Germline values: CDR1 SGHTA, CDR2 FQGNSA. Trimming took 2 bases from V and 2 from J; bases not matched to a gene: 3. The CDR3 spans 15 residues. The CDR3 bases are TGTGCCAGCAGCTTAATAGGGACAGGGAACTATGGCTACACCTTC. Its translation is CASSLIGTGNYGYTF.

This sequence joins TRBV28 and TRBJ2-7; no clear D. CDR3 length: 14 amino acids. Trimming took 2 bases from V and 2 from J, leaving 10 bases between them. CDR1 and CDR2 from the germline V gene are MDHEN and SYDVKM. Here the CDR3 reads CASSLIGEPYEQYF. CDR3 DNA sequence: TGTGCCAGCAGTTTAATTGGTGAGCCCTACGAGCAGTACTTC. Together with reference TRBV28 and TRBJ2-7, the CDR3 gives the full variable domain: DVKVTQSSRYLVKRTGEKVFLECVQDMDHENMFWYRQDPGLGLRLIYFSYDVKMKEKGDIPEGYSVSREKKERFSLILESASTNQTSMYLCASSLIGEPYEQYFGPGTRLTVT.

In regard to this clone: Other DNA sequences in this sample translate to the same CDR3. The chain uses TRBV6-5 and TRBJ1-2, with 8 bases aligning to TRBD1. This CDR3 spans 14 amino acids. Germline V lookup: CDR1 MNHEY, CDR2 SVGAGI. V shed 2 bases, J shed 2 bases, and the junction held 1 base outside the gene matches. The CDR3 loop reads CASSYRTGNYGYTF. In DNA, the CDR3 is TGTGCCAGCAGTTACCGGACAGGGAACTATGGCTACACCTTC.

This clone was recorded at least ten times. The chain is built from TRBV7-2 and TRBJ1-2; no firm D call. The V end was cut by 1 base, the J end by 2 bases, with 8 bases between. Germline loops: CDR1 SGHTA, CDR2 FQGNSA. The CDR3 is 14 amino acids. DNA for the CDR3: TGTGCCAGCAGCTTAGAGCTTCGCAACTATGGCTACACCTTC. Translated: CASSLELRNYGYTF.

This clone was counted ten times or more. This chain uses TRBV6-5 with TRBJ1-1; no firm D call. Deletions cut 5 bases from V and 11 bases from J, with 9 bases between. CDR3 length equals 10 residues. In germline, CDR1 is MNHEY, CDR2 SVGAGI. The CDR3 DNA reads TGTGCCAGCAGTGAAGGAAGTGCTTTCTTT. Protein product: CASSEGSAFF.

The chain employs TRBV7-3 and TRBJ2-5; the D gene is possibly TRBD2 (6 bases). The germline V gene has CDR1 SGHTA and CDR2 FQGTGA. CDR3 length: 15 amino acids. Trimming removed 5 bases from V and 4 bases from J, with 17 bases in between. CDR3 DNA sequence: TGTGCCAGCAGCCGGACCGGGACTTTCCCAGAGACCCAGTACTTC. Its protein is CASSRTGTFPETQYF.

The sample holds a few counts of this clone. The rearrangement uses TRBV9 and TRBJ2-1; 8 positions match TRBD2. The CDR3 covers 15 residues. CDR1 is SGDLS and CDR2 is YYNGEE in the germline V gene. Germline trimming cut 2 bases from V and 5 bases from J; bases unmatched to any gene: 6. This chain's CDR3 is CASSVSGSQHNEQFF. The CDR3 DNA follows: TGTGCCAGCAGCGTGAGCGGGAGTCAACACAATGAGCAGTTCTTC.

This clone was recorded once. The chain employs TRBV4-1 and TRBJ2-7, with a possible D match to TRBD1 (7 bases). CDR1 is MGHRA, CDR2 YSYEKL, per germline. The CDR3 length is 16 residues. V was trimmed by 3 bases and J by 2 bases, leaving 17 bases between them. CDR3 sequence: CASSQVVGRGAYEQYF. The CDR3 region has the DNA TGCGCCAGCAGCCAGGTTGTAGGCAGGGGGGCCTACGAGCAGTACTTC.

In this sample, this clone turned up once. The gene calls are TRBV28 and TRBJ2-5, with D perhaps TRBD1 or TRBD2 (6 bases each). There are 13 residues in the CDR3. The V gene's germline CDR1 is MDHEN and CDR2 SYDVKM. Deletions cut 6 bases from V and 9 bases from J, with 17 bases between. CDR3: CASRVGGPEAQYF. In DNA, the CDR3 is TGTGCCAGCAGGGTAGGGGGGCCGGAGGCCCAGTACTTC.

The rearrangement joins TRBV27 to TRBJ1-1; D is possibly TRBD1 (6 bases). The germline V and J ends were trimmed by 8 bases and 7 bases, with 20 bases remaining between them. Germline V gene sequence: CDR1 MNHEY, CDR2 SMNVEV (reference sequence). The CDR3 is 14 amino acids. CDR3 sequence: CASPLGEEGGEAFF. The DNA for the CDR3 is TGTGCCAGCCCATTGGGGGAGGAAGGGGGTGAAGCTTTCTTT.

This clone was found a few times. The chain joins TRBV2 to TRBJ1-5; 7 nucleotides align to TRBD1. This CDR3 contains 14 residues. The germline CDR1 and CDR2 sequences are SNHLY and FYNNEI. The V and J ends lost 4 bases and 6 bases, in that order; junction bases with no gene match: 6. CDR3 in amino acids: CASSGEGAGQPQHF. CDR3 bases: TGTGCCAGCAGTGGAGAGGGGGCGGGTCAGCCCCAGCATTTT.

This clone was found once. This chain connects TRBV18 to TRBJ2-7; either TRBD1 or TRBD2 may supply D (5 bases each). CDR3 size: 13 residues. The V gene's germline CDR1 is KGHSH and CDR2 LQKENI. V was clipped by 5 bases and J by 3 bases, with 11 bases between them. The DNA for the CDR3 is TGTGCCAGCTCATGGGGGATTCACTACGAGCAGTACTTC. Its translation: CASSWGIHYEQYF.

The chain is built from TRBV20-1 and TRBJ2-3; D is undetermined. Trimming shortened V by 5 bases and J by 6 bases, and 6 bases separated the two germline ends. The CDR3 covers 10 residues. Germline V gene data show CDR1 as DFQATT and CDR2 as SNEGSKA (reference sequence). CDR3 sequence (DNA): TGCAGTGCTTTCATGGATACGCAGTATTTT. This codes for CSAFMDTQYF.

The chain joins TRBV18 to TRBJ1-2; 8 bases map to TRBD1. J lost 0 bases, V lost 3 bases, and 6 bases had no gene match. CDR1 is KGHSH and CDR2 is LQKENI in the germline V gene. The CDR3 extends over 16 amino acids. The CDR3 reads CASSPRQGRANYGYTF. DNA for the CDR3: TGTGCCAGCTCACCCCGACAGGGGAGAGCTAACTATGGCTACACCTTC.

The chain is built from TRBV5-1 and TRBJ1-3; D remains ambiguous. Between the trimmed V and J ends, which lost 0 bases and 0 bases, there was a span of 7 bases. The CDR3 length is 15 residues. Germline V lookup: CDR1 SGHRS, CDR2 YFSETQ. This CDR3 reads CASSLGGYSGNTIYF. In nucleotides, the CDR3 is TGCGCCAGCAGCTTGGGTGGATACTCTGGAAACACCATATATTTT.

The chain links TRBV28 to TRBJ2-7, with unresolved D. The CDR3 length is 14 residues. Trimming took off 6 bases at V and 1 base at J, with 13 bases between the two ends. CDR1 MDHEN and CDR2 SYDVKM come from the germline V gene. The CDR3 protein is CASREQTSSYEQYF. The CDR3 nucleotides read TGTGCCAGCAGGGAGCAGACCAGTTCCTACGAGCAGTACTTC.

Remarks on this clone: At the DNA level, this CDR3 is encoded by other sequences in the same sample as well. CDR3 DNA sequence: TGTGCCAGTAGTATCGTGGCGGGAGAGACCCAGTACTTC. Translation: CASSIVAGETQYF. J is TRBJ2-5 and V is TRBV19; weak D call: TRBD2 (5 bases). The V end was cut by 3 bases, the J end by 4 bases, with 9 bases between. CDR1 and CDR2 from the germline V gene are LNHDA and SQIVND (reference sequence). The CDR3 is 13 residues long.

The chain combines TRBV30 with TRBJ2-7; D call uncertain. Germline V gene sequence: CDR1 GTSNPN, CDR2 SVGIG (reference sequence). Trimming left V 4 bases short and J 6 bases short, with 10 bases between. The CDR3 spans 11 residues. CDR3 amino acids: CAWTDKSEQYF. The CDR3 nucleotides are TGTGCCTGGACAGACAAGAGCGAGCAGTACTTC.

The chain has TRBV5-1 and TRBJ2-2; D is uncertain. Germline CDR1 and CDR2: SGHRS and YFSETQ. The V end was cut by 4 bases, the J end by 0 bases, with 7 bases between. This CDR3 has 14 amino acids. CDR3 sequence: CASSPGSNTGELFF. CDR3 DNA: TGCGCCAGCAGCCCCGGATCGAACACCGGGGAGCTGTTTTTT.

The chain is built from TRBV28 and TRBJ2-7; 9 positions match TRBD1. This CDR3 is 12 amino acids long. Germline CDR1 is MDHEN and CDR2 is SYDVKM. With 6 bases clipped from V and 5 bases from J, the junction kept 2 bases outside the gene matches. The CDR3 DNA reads TGTGCCAGCAGCGGGACAGGGAACGAGCAGTACTTC. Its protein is CASSGTGNEQYF.